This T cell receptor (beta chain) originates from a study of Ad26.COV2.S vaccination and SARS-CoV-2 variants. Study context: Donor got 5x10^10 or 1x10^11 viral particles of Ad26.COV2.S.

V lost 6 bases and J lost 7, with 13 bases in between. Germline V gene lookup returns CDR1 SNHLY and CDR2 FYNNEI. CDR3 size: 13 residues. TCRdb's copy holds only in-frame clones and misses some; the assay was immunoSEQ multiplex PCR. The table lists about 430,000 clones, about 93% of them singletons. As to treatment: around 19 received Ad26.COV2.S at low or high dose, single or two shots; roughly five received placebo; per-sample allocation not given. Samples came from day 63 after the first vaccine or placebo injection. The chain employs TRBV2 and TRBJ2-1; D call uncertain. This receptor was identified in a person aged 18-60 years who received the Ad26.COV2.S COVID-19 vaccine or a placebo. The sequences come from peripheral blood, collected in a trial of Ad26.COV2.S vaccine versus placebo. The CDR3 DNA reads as TGTGCCAGCAGCCCGTCCCAACGTAATGAGCAGTTCTTC. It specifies CASSPSQRNEQFF. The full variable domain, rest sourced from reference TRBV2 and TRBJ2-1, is EPEVTQTPSHQVTQMGQEVILRCVPISNHLYFYWYRQILGQKVEFLVSFYNNEISEKSEIFDDQFSVERPDGSNFTLKIRSTKLEDSAMYFCASSPSQRNEQFFGPGTRLTVL.